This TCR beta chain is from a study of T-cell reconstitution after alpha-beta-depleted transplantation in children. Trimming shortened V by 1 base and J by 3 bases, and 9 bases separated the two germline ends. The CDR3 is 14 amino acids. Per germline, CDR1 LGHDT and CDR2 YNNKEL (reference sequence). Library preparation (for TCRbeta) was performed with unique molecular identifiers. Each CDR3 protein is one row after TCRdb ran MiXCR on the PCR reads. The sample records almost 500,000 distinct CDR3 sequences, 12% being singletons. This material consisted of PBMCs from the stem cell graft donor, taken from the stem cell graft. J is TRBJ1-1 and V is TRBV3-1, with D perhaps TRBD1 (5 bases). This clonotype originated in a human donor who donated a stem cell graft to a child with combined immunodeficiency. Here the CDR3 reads CASSQGQGDTEAFF. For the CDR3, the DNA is TGTGCCAGCAGCCAAGGTCAAGGGGACACTGAAGCTTTCTTT. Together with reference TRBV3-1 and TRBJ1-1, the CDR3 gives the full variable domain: DTAVSQTPKYLVTQMGNDKSIKCEQNLGHDTMYWYKQDSKKFLKIMFSYNNKELIINETVPNRFSPKSPDKAHLNLHINSLELGDSAVYFCASSQGQGDTEAFFGQGTRLTVV.